This TCR beta chain was identified during a study of OX40 agonist ivuxolimab in advanced cancers. Study details: Intravenous ivuxolimab at 0.01 to 10 mg/kg was given to patients every 2 weeks. General study points: In the 0.1-3.0 mg/kg groups, partial responders showed among the lowest expansion.

In regard to this clone: Its antigen is currently unknown.

Germline V gene sequence: CDR1 SQVTM, CDR2 ANQGSEA. The CDR3 is 15 residues long. Trimming cost V 6 bases and J 0 bases, with 15 bases left between them. Clones were read by immunoSEQ multiplex PCR, and TCRdb kept only the in-frame ones, dropping some. The sample includes 70,000 to 90,000 clones, about nine tenths of them seen just once. Material: CD4+ or CD8+ T cells sorted from blood, obtained in a trial of the OX40 agonist ivuxolimab. This clonotype was obtained from an adult with an advanced solid tumor such as melanoma, head and neck, liver or kidney cancer. The V and J genes are TRBV29-1 and TRBJ1-5; no reliable D call. CDR3 region: CSVIAGSNSNQPQHF. The CDR3 DNA sequence: TGCAGCGTCATCGCTGGGAGCAATAGCAATCAGCCCCAGCATTTT.